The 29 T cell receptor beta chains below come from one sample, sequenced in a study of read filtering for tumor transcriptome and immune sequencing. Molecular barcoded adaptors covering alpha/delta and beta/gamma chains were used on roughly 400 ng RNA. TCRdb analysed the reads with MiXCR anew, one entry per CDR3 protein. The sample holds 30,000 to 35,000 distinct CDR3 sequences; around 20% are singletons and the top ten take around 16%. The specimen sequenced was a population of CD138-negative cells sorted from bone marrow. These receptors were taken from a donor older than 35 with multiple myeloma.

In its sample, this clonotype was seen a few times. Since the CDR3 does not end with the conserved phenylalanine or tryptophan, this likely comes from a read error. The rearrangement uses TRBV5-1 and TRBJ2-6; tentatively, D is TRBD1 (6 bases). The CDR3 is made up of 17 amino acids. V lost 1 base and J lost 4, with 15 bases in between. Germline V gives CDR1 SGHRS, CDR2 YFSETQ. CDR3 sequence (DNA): TGCGCCAGCAGCTTGAGGCACACAGGGACCGGGGCCAACGTCCTGACTCTC. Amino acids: CASSLRHTGTGANVLTL.

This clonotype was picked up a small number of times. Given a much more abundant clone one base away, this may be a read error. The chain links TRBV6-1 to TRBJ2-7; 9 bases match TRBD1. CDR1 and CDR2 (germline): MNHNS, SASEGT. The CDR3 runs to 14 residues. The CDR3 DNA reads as TGTGCCAGCATCCGGGACAGGGTTAGCTACGGGCAGTACTTC. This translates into CASIRDRVSYGQYF.

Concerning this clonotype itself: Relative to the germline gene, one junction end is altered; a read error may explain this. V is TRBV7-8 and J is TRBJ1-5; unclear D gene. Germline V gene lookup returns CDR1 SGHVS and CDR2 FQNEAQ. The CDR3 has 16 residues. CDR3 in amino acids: CDSSHESLYRNQPQHF. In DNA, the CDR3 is TGTGACAGCAGCCATGAGAGTTTATACAGAAATCAGCCCCAGCATTTT.

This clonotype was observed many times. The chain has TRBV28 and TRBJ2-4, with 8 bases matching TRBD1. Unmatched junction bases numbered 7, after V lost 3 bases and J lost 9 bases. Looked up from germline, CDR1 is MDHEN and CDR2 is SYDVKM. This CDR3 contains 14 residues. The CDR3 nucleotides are TGTGCCAGCAGTTTTTCTTTTACAGGGGGCATTCAGTACTTC. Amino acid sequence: CASSFSFTGGIQYF.

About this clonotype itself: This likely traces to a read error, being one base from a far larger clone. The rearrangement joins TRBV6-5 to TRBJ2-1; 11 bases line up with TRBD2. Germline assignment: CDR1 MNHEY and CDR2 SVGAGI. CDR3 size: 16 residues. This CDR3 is CASRTLAGGSYNERFF. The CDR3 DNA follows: TGTGCCAGCAGGACCCTAGCGGGGGGCTCCTACAATGAGCGGTTCTTC.

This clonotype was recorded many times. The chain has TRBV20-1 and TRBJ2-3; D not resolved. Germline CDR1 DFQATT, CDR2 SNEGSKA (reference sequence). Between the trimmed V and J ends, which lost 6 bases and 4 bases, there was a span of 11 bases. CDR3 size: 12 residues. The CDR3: CSATDGPDTQYF. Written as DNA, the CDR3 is TGCAGTGCAACGGACGGACCAGATACGCAGTATTTT.

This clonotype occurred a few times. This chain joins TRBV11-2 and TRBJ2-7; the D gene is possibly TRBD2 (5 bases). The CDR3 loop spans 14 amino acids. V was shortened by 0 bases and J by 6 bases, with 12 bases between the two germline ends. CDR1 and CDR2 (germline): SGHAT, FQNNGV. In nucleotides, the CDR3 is TGTGCCAGCAGCTTAGAATCCGCCGGAGGCGAGCAGTACTTC. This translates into CASSLESAGGEQYF.

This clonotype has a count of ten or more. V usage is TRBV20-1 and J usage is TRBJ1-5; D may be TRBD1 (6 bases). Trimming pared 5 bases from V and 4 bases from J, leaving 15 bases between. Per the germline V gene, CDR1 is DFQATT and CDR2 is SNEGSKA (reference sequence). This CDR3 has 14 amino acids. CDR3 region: CSAPPWGANQPQHF. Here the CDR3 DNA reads TGCAGTGCTCCCCCGTGGGGGGCAAATCAGCCCCAGCATTTT.

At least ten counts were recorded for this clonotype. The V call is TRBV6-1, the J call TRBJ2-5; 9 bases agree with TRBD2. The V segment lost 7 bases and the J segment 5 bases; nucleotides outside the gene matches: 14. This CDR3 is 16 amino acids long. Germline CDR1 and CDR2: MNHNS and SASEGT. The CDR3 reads CASTASGGRAGETQYF. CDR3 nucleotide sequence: TGTGCCAGCACCGCGTCCGGCGGGAGGGCCGGGGAGACCCAGTACTTC.

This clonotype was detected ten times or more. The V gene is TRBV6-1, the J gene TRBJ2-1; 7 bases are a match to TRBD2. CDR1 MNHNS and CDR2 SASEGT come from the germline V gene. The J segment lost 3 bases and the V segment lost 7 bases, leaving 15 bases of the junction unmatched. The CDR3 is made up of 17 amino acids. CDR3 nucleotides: TGTGCCAGCATCCAGTCGGGTCTAGCGGTGATCTACAATGAGCAGTTCTTC. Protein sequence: CASIQSGLAVIYNEQFF.

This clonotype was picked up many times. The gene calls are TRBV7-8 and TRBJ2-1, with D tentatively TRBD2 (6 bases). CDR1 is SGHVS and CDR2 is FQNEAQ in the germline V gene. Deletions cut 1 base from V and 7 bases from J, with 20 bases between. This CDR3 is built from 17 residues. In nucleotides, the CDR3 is TGTGCCAGCAGCTTAGTGTTCTTGGACGGGAGTATGAATGAGCAGTTCTTC. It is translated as CASSLVFLDGSMNEQFF.

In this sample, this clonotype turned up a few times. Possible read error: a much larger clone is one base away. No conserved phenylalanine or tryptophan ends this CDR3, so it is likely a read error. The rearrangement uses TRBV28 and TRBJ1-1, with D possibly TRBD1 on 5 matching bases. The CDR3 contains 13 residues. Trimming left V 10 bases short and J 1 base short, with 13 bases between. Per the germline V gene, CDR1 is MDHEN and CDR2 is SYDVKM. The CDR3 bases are TGTGCCACCATCCGGGGGGGGAACACTGAAGCTTTCTTG. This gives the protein CATIRGGNTEAFL.

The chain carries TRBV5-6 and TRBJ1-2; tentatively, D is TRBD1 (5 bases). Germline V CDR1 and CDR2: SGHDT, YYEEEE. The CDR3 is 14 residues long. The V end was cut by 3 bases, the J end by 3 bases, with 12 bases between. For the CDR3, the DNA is TGTGCCAGCAGCTCCAGAGGGGTTCACTATGGCTACACCTTC. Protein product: CASSSRGVHYGYTF.

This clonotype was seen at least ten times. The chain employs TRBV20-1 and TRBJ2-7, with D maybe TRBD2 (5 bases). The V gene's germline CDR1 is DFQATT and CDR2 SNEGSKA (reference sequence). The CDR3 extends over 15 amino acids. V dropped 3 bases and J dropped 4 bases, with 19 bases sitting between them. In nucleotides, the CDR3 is TGCAGTGCTAGCCCAACAAGACAAGGAGGTTACGAGCAGTACTTC. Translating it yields CSASPTRQGGYEQYF.

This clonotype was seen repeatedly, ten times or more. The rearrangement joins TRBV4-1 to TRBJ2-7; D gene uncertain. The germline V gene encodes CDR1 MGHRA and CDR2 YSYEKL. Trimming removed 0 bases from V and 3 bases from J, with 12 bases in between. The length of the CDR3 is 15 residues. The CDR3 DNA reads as TGCGCCAGCAGCCAAGAGGAGAGACCCGACTACGAGCAGTACTTC. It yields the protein CASSQEERPDYEQYF.

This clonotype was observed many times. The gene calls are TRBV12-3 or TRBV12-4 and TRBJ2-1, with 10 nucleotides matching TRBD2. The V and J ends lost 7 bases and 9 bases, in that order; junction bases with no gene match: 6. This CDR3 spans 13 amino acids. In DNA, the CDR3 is TGTGCCAGCAACATAGCGGGAGGTAGTGAGCAGTTCTTC. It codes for CASNIAGGSEQFF.

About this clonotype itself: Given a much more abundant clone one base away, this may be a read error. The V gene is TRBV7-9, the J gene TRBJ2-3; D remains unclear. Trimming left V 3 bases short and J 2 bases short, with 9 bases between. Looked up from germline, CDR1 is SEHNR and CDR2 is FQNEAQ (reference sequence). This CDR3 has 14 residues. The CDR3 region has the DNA TGTGCCAGCAGCTTCGGTCCCACCACAGATACGCAGTATTTT. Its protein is CASSFGPTTDTQYF.

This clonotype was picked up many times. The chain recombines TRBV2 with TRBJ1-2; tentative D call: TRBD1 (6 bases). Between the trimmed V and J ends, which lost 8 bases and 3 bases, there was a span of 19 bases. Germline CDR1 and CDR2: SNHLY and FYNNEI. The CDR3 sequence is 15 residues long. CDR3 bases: TGTGCCAGCTCGTGGGGGCGGGACACCTACTATGGCTACACCTTC. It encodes CASSWGRDTYYGYTF.

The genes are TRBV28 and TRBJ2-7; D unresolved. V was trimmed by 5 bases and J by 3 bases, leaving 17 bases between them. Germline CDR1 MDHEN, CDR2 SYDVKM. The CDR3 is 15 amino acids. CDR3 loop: CASSPHHPDLYEQYF. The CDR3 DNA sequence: TGTGCCAGCAGTCCGCACCACCCGGACCTCTACGAGCAGTACTTC.

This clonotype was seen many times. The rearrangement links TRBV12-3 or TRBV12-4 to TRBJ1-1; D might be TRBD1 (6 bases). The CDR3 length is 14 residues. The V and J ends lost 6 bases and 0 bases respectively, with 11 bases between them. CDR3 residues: CASSPDRMNTEAFF. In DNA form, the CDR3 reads TGTGCCAGCAGCCCGGACAGAATGAACACTGAAGCTTTCTTT.

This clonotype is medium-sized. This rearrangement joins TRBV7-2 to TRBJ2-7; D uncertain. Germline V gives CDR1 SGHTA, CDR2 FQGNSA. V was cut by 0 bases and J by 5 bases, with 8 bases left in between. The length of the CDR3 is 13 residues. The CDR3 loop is CASSLAKQDEQYF. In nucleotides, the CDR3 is TGTGCCAGCAGCTTAGCTAAGCAGGACGAGCAGTACTTC.

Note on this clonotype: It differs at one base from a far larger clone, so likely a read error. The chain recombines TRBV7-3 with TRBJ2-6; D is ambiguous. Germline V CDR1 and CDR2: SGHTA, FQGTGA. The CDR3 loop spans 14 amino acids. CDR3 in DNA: TGTACCAGCAGCGCCGTACTAGGGGCCAACGTCCTGACTTTC. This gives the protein CTSSAVLGANVLTF.

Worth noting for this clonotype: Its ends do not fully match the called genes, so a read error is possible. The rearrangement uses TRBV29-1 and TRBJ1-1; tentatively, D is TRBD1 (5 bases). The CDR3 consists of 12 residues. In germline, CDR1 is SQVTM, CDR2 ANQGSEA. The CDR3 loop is CAAWGSNTDAFF. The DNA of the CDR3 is TGCGCCGCATGGGGGTCAAACACTGACGCTTTCTTT.

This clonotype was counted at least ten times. Here the CDR3 reads CASSPRTRSNEQFF. DNA of the CDR3: TGTGCCAGCAGCCCCCGGACTAGATCAAATGAGCAGTTCTTC. This sequence joins TRBV28 and TRBJ2-1; 7 bases are shared with TRBD2. With V trimmed by 6 bases and J by 7 bases, 9 bases remained unmatched. The CDR3 loop spans 14 amino acids. The germline CDR1 and CDR2 sequences are MDHEN and SYDVKM. The full variable domain, with the rest looked up from reference TRBV28 and TRBJ2-1, is DVKVTQSSRYLVKRTGEKVFLECVQDMDHENMFWYRQDPGLGLRLIYFSYDVKMKEKGDIPEGYSVSREKKERFSLILESASTNQTSMYLCASSPRTRSNEQFFGPGTRLTVL.

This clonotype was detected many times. The CDR3 sequence is CASSELREGYEQYF. CDR3 in DNA: TGCGCCAGCAGTGAGTTACGGGAAGGGTACGAGCAGTACTTC. The chain employs TRBV10-1 and TRBJ2-7, with a weak D call TRBD2 (5 bases). Germline values: CDR1 WNHNN, CDR2 SYGVQD (reference sequence). Trimming took off 1 base at V and 4 bases at J, with 11 bases between the two ends. The CDR3 spans 14 residues.

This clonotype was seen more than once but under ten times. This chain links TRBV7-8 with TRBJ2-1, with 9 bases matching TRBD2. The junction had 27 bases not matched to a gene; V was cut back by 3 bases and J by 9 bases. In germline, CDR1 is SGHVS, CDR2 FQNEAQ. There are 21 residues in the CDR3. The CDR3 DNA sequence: TGTGCCAGCAGCTTGTCCCGCCTCGGACTAGCGCCACCCCATCAAGTCGGTGAGCAGTTCTTC. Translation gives CASSLSRLGLAPPHQVGEQFF.

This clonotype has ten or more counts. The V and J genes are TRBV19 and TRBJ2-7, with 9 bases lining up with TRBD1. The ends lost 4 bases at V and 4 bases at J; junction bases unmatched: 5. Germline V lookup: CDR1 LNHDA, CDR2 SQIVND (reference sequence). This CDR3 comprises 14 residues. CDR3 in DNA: TGTGCCAGTAGTAGTACAGGGGGCGTTTACGAGCAGTACTTC. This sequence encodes CASSSTGGVYEQYF. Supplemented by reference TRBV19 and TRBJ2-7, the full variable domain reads DGGITQSPKYLFRKEGQNVTLSCEQNLNHDAMYWYRQDPGQGLRLIYYSQIVNDFQKGDIAEGYSVSREKKESFPLTVTSAQKNPTAFYLCASSSTGGVYEQYFGPGTRLTVT.

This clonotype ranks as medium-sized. This chain's CDR3 is CASSAQRLAGDNEQFF. In nucleotides, the CDR3 is TGTGCCAGCAGCGCCCAGCGGCTAGCGGGGGACAATGAGCAGTTCTTC. The chain couples TRBV7-6 to TRBJ2-1; 10 bases map to TRBD2. Germline V CDR1 and CDR2: SGHVS, FNYEAQ. The CDR3 spans 16 residues. The ends lost 5 bases at V and 5 bases at J; junction bases unmatched: 9.

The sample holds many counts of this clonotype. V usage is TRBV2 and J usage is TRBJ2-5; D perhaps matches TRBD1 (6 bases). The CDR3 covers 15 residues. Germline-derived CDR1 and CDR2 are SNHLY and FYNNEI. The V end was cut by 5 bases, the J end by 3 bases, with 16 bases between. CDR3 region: CASSSYTGTKETQYF. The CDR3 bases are TGTGCCAGCAGTTCGTATACCGGGACAAAAGAGACCCAGTACTTC.